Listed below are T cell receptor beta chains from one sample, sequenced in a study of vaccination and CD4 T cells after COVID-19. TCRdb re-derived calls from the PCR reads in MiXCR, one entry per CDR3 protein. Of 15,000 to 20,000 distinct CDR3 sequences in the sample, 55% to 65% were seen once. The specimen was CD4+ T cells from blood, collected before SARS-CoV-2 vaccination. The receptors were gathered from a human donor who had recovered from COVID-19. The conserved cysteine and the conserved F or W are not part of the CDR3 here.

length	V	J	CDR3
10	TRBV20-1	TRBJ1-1	SAREGDRQAF
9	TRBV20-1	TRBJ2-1	SARDSPMQF
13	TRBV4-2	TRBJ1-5	ASSQEGVGNQPQH
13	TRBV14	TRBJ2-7	ASSQVGQGIDEQY
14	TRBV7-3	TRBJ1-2	ASSLSPGGFPYGYT
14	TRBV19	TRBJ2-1	ASKGQGALVYNEQF
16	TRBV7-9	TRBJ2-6	ASSSGLAGGPGANVLT
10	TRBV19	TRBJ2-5	ASSMGQETQY
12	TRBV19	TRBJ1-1	ASSDWGRAAEAF
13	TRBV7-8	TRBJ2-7	ASSGPAGSFYEQY
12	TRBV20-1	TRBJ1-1	SAGGQVVGAEAF
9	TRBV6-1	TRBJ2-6	ASSQANVLT
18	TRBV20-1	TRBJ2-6	SARDPSKTTQDSGANVLT
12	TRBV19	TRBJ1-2	ASKSGGDGSGYT
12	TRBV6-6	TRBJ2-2	ASRKGGLGWELF
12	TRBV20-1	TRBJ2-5	SARGGAGVETQY
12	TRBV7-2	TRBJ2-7	ASSPSRDRDEQY